What follows is one TCR beta chain and its context. This entry comes from a study of cytotoxic CD8 clonotypes in ibrutinib-treated CLL. Sequencing was performed with immunoSEQ multiplex PCR; in TCRdb, only in-frame clones are kept and a portion is missing. This table holds 200,000 to 250,000 clones, roughly 74% found once. In germline, CDR1 is MNHEY, CDR2 SMNVEV (reference sequence). V lost 3 bases and J 4 bases, leaving 13 bases between the germline ends. The CDR3 totals 15 residues. The sequence derives from a human donor with chronic lymphocytic leukemia. Sequenced material: PBMCs, taken after 24 months of ibrutinib treatment. The chain has TRBV27 and TRBJ1-5; D is possibly TRBD1 (5 bases). The CDR3 here is CASSLEGRVNQPQHF. CDR3 sequence (DNA): TGTGCCAGCAGTTTGGAGGGCAGGGTGAATCAGCCCCAGCATTTT.